This TCR beta chain was documented in a study of shared clonotypes between healthy human individuals. On the study more broadly: A couple of women and three men aged 18 to 49 served as donors.

Here immunoSEQ multiplex PCR was the method, and the copy in TCRdb shows in-frame clones only, minus some. The sample lists 600,000 to 800,000 clones, over 60% seen once, with over 1.5% in the top ten. The germline V gene has CDR1 LGHNA and CDR2 YNFKEQ. This CDR3 region has 17 residues. V lost 4 bases to trimming and J lost 0 bases, with 16 bases between them. Naive CD4+ cells were CD45RA-selected; the remaining cells were memory. Material for sequencing was memory CD4+ T cells sorted from blood. Subset specified: CD45RA-negative fraction. This TCR was recovered from a woman aged 25 to 39 in good health. This chain uses TRBV4-2 with TRBJ2-1, with D tentatively TRBD2 (5 bases). CDR3 amino acids: CASSPQGGRSSYNEQFF. CDR3 nucleotides: TGTGCCAGCAGCCCTCAAGGCGGGCGGTCCTCCTACAATGAGCAGTTCTTC.